The present entry profiles one T cell receptor beta chain with its context. Original methodology: Amplification with reference gene primers provided the estimates of nucleated cell counts. Clones were read by immunoSEQ multiplex PCR, and TCRdb kept only the in-frame ones, dropping some. For V, J and clone size, that table is used; D and trimming come from the DNA. The sample has roughly 150,000 clones, 75% to 90% seen once. This specimen belongs to a study of blood T cell repertoires in COVID-19. Across the study: The study drew acute and convalescent COVID-19 samples from the United States, Italy and Spain. The analysed material was cDNA or gDNA that came from T cells, B-cell-depleted T cells, or PBMCs.

The CDR3 runs 14 residues. Germline loops: CDR1 GTSNPN, CDR2 SVGIG (reference sequence). V dropped 4 bases and J dropped 9; count of bases not matched to a gene: 7. This TCR was sampled from a human donor in a cohort sampled during active COVID-19. The gene calls are TRBV30 and TRBJ1-6, with 9 bases matching TRBD1. The specimen sequenced was peripheral blood. The chain's CDR3 is CAWISRDRVSPLHF. The DNA for the CDR3 is TGTGCCTGGATCTCCCGGGACAGGGTTTCACCCCTCCACTTT.